This is a list of T cell receptor beta chains from one sample in a study of blood T cell repertoires in COVID-19. Data came from immunoSEQ multiplex PCR; TCRdb stores just in-frame clones and leaves some out. The data contain approximately 90,000 clones, roughly 85% of them singletons. The source material was peripheral blood. The receptor set was obtained from a man older than 75 with acute or convalescent COVID-19. CDR3s include the opening cysteine and the closing phenylalanine or tryptophan. The D gene is left open where the match is weak. Expanded clones get a size class; other rows say once, few or many, or leave the size out.

clone_size: -
v_call: TRBV6-5
d_call: TRBD1
j_call: TRBJ2-7
cdr3_nt: TGTGCCAGCAGGCCCGGGACAGGCTTATACGAGCAGTACTTC
cdr3_aa: CASRPGTGLYEQYF

clone_size: once
v_call: TRBV10-2
d_call: TRBD1
j_call: TRBJ1-2
cdr3_nt: TGCGCCAGCACCAGACAGGGGGCAGATGGCTACACCTTC
cdr3_aa: CASTRQGADGYTF

clone_size: -
v_call: TRBV29-1
d_call: TRBD2
j_call: TRBJ2-2
cdr3_nt: TGCAGCGTTGACCGGGGGGTCGGGGAGCTGTTTTTT
cdr3_aa: CSVDRGVGELFF

clone_size: few
v_call: TRBV25-1
d_call: -
j_call: TRBJ1-6
cdr3_nt: TGTGCCAGCAGTTTTTCCGGGACACCCAATTCACCCCTCCACTTT
cdr3_aa: CASSFSGTPNSPLHF

clone_size: -
v_call: TRBV29-1
d_call: TRBD1
j_call: TRBJ1-2
cdr3_nt: TGCAGCGCCAGGACAGGGCCTAACTATGGCTACACCTTC
cdr3_aa: CSARTGPNYGYTF

clone_size: -
v_call: TRBV6-5
d_call: -
j_call: TRBJ2-3
cdr3_nt: TGTGCCAGCAGCAGGGGCCCTAGCACAGATACGCAGTATTTT
cdr3_aa: CASSRGPSTDTQYF

clone_size: -
v_call: TRBV29-1
d_call: TRBD1
j_call: TRBJ2-7
cdr3_nt: TGCAGCGCGGGACAGGCCTACGAGCAGTACTTC
cdr3_aa: CSAGQAYEQYF

clone_size: -
v_call: TRBV19
d_call: TRBD2
j_call: TRBJ2-1
cdr3_nt: TGTGCCAGTAGGTTCGGCGGGAGAACCGTCGATGAGCAGTTCTTC
cdr3_aa: CASRFGGRTVDEQFF

clone_size: -
v_call: TRBV5-5
d_call: -
j_call: TRBJ1-5
cdr3_nt: TGTGCCAGCAGCCCACAGGGCCCTGCCCTTAATCAGCCCCAGCATTTT
cdr3_aa: CASSPQGPALNQPQHF

clone_size: -
v_call: TRBV18
d_call: -
j_call: TRBJ1-5
cdr3_nt: TGTGCCAGCTCACCAGAGAGCAATCAGCCCCAGCATTTT
cdr3_aa: CASSPESNQPQHF

clone_size: -
v_call: TRBV27
d_call: TRBD1
j_call: TRBJ2-5
cdr3_nt: TGTGCCAGCAGCAGTTCCCCAATAGGGACAGGGAGTCGGGAGACCCAGTACTTC
cdr3_aa: CASSSSPIGTGSRETQYF

clone_size: -
v_call: TRBV27
d_call: TRBD1
j_call: TRBJ2-3
cdr3_nt: TGTGCCAGCAGTTCTTTAAAGACAGGGGGCACAGATACGCAGTATTTT
cdr3_aa: CASSSLKTGGTDTQYF

clone_size: once
v_call: TRBV5-8
d_call: -
j_call: TRBJ2-7
cdr3_nt: TGTGCCAGCAGCCGGCGGGCAGGGGCGATTCCCGAGCAGTACTTC
cdr3_aa: CASSRRAGAIPEQYF

clone_size: -
v_call: TRBV4-1
d_call: -
j_call: TRBJ2-7
cdr3_nt: TGCGCCAGCAGCCAAGAGATTAGCTCCTACGAGCAGTACTTC
cdr3_aa: CASSQEISSYEQYF

clone_size: -
v_call: TRBV6-5
d_call: -
j_call: TRBJ1-1
cdr3_nt: TGTGCCAGCAGCGACTTGTCCGGGGGGAACACTGAAGCTTTCTTT
cdr3_aa: CASSDLSGGNTEAFF

clone_size: -
v_call: TRBV12-3/TRBV12-4
d_call: -
j_call: TRBJ1-2
cdr3_nt: TGTGCCAGCAGTCCCTCATGGGGAGGCGGCTACACCTTC
cdr3_aa: CASSPSWGGGYTF

clone_size: -
v_call: TRBV7-3
d_call: TRBD1
j_call: TRBJ1-2
cdr3_nt: TGTGCCAGCAGTTTCGATCGGACAGGGCAGGGCTACACCTTC
cdr3_aa: CASSFDRTGQGYTF

clone_size: -
v_call: TRBV5-4
d_call: TRBD1
j_call: TRBJ1-5
cdr3_nt: TGTGCCAGCAGCTCCGGACAGGGAGATCAGCCCCAGCATTTT
cdr3_aa: CASSSGQGDQPQHF

clone_size: once
v_call: TRBV6-5
d_call: -
j_call: TRBJ1-1
cdr3_nt: TGTGCCAGCAAGAGGACAGTCGGTGAAGCTTTCTTT
cdr3_aa: CASKRTVGEAFF

clone_size: -
v_call: TRBV6-5
d_call: TRBD1
j_call: TRBJ2-2
cdr3_nt: TGTGCCAGCAGTTTAAGACAGGGGGCGGGCACCGGGGAGCTGTTTTTT
cdr3_aa: CASSLRQGAGTGELFF

clone_size: -
v_call: TRBV20-1
d_call: -
j_call: TRBJ2-7
cdr3_nt: TGCAGTGCGCCCAGGGGTAGCGAGCAGTACTTC
cdr3_aa: CSAPRGSEQYF

clone_size: -
v_call: TRBV7-6
d_call: TRBD1
j_call: TRBJ1-5
cdr3_nt: TGTGCCAGCAGCTTAGAGGCCAGGGGGCGCGTGTCTCACAATCAGCCCCAGCATTTT
cdr3_aa: CASSLEARGRVSHNQPQHF

clone_size: -
v_call: TRBV2
d_call: -
j_call: TRBJ2-1
cdr3_nt: TGTGCCAGCAGCGAGGTGGCGGTTTCCTACAATGAGCAGTTCTTC
cdr3_aa: CASSEVAVSYNEQFF

clone_size: -
v_call: TRBV24-1
d_call: -
j_call: TRBJ2-2
cdr3_nt: TGTGCCACCAGTGATTTAGGGCTAGGGGCAACCGGGGAGCTGTTTTTT
cdr3_aa: CATSDLGLGATGELFF